This is a list of T cell receptor beta chains from one sample in a study of blood T cell repertoires in COVID-19. TCRdb keeps only in-frame clones here, not all; method: immunoSEQ multiplex PCR. The table has 450,000 or so clones, roughly 87% seen once. The material sequenced was peripheral blood. The source of these receptors is a man between 18 and 29 years old with COVID-19, enrolled during active disease. The conserved cysteine and the conserved F or W are not part of the CDR3 here.

TRBJ1-6 | TRBV19 | ASSIGGTGDSPLH
TRBJ2-3 | TRBV14 | ASSPLVPNTDTQY
TRBJ1-1 | TRBV5-6 | ASSFFDRDNTEAF
TRBJ2-5 | TRBV5-5 | ASSSRQGLETQY
TRBJ2-7 | TRBV7-9 | ASSSQDRRFSYEQY
TRBJ2-3 | TRBV30 | AWSVLLGGDTQY
TRBJ2-6 | TRBV12-5 | ASGLPSALFGERANVLT
TRBJ2-1 | TRBV18 | ASSPGTNNEQF
TRBJ2-2 | TRBV2 | ASRPRDRYTGELF
TRBJ2-7 | TRBV10-2 | ASTVGGGRSYEQY
TRBJ2-1 | TRBV6-5 | ASSYSTGFENEQF
TRBJ2-7 | TRBV4-2 | ASSQTVDGRYEQY
TRBJ2-1 | TRBV7-3 | ASSLAGGTSSYNEQF
TRBJ2-3 | TRBV5-6 | ASSLTGGTFTDTQY
TRBJ2-1 | TRBV7-6 | ASSSDNEQF
TRBJ2-4 | TRBV23-1 | ASSARGERKNIQY
TRBJ2-7 | TRBV14 | ASSPRAGVFWEQY
TRBJ2-7 | TRBV5-1 | ASSARPDPEAYEQY
TRBJ2-7 | TRBV7-2 | ASSGTSHDYEQY
TRBJ2-7 | TRBV19 | ASSIGTQGEQY
TRBJ2-1 | TRBV7-9 | ASSLPEGVEYNEQF
TRBJ2-1 | TRBV10-1 | ASSESTSGSDEQF
TRBJ2-7 | TRBV2 | ASSQGREYEQY
TRBJ2-7 | TRBV11-2 | ASSLDPGGTYEQY
TRBJ2-1 | TRBV5-4 | ASSLVTSGPHEQF
TRBJ2-1 | TRBV19 | ASSTGRQGYNEQF
TRBJ1-2 | TRBV3-1/TRBV3-2 | ASSSIGQGGYGYT
TRBJ2-7 | TRBV11-2 | ASTLIGQGAYEQY
TRBJ1-6 | TRBV4-2 | ASSQEAGQYNSPLH
TRBJ1-4 | TRBV11-3 | ASGRDGGLDEKLF
TRBJ2-3 | TRBV2 | ASSDWAQASDTQY
TRBJ2-1 | TRBV6-5 | ASSLGTDFYNEQF
TRBJ1-1 | TRBV15 | ATSTGSGVTEAF
TRBJ2-1 | TRBV27 | ASSLYPSSYNEQF
TRBJ1-2 | TRBV19 | ASSIVEGGYGYT
TRBJ2-3 | TRBV12-3/TRBV12-4 | ASSLGRGDTQY
TRBJ1-4 | TRBV3-1/TRBV3-2 | ASSRAGQGDEKLF
TRBJ1-5 | TRBV9 | ASGSGNSNQPQH
TRBJ1-2 | TRBV11-2 | ASSSQAGGLITGGYT
TRBJ2-5 | TRBV2 | ASSVSGLAGAWGETQY
TRBJ2-5 | TRBV29-1 | SVEDRGETQY
TRBJ2-5 | TRBV6-5 | ASSWKDRAETQY
TRBJ2-7 | TRBV27 | ASRGLAYEQY
TRBJ1-2 | TRBV6-4 | ASSDGGGLDGYT
TRBJ2-1 | TRBV3-1/TRBV3-2 | ASSHPPSSGGPMEF
TRBJ1-4 | TRBV6-7 | ASSFYPDRVDEKLF
TRBJ2-1 | TRBV2 | ASKGTSHPPSSYNEQF
TRBJ2-5 | TRBV5-1 | ASSSFAGAVETQY
TRBJ2-7 | TRBV27 | ASSLGQGGSYEQY